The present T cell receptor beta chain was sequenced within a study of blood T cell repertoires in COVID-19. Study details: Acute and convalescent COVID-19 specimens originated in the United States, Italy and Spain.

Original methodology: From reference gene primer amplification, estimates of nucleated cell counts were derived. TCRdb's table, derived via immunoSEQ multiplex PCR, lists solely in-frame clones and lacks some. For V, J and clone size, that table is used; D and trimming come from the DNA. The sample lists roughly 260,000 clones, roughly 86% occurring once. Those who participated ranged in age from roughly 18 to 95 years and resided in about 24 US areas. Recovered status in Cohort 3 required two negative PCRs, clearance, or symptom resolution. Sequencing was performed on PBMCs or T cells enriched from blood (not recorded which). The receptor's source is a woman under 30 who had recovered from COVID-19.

The CDR3 spells CASSSFSNQPQHF. The CDR3 nucleotides read TGTGCCAGCAGTTCCTTCAGCAATCAGCCCCAGCATTTT. V gene TRBV27 combines with J gene TRBJ1-5; no clear D gene. This CDR3 has 13 residues. V was trimmed by 4 bases and J by 1 base, leaving 5 bases between them. Germline V CDR1 and CDR2: MNHEY, SMNVEV (reference sequence).